The source of this T cell receptor (beta chain) is a study of T cell responses to AZD1222 COVID-19 vaccine. General study findings and limits: Spike was spanned by vaccine-associated CD4 TCRs, which were dominant at 160-218 and 743-854. The breadth and depth of Spike-specific TCRs increased once two AZD1222 doses had been given.

This CDR3 is 17 amino acids long. CDR1 and CDR2 (germline): LNHDA, SQIVND (reference sequence). With V trimmed by 6 bases and J by 4 bases, 16 bases remained unmatched. Profiled with immunoSEQ multiplex PCR; TCRdb holds only in-frame clones, not every one. Here the sample spans some 73,000 clones, 89% being singletons. Comments on this clone: Its cognate antigen is unknown.

The V call is TRBV19, the J call TRBJ2-5; 8 nucleotides agree with TRBD2. The source is an adult who received the AZD1222 COVID-19 vaccine. The material was peripheral blood, obtained 28 days after the second AZD1222 dose. In DNA, the CDR3 is TGTGCCAGTAGCACTAGCCGGATCGGGGGGGGTGGAGAGACCCAGTACTTC. This translates into CASSTSRIGGGGETQYF.